This TCR beta chain was found in a study of OX40 agonist ivuxolimab in advanced cancers. Whole-study context: Antecedent anti-PD-1, anti-PD-L1 or anti-CTLA-4 therapy was permissible, with about 40% having received some. Among those treated, three patients had partial responses, one with hepatocellular carcinoma and two with cutaneous melanoma.

This clone was observed a few times. The CDR3 is 17 amino acids. Using immunoSEQ multiplex PCR, the repertoire was profiled, and TCRdb retains in-frame clones only, with some absent. The data show about 35,000 clones, 80% to 85% seen once. The material was CD4+ or CD8+ T cells sorted from blood, obtained in a trial of the OX40 agonist ivuxolimab. This clonotype originated in an adult with an advanced solid tumor such as melanoma, head and neck, liver or kidney cancer. V usage is TRBV21-1 and J usage is TRBJ2-3; the table's D call TRBD2 went unverified against the DNA. TRBV21-1 is designated a pseudogene. The CDR3 coding sequence is TGTGCCAGCAGCAAGGCATCGAGCGCGGGGTGTACAGATACGCAGTATTTT. This sequence encodes CASSKASSAGCTDTQYF.